A single sample is the source of the 15 T cell receptor beta chains below, sequenced in a study of tumor-infiltrating lymphocytes in oesophageal squamous cell carcinoma. TCRdb used MiXCR to reprocess the PCR reads, holding one entry per CDR3 protein. The profile shows some 16,000 distinct CDR3 sequences, approximately 45% of them singletons. The sequencing input was normal esophageal tissue next to the tumor. The receptors here all came from a female donor with esophageal squamous cell carcinoma.

Of note for this clonotype: Since no conserved phenylalanine or tryptophan closes the CDR3, a read error is the likely cause. Because the CDR3's place on the DNA is in doubt, the DNA is left out and the CDR3 is given as listed by TCRdb. The gene calls are TRBV7-8 and TRBJ1-6. Germline-derived CDR1 and CDR2 are SGHVS and FQNEAQ. The CDR3 spans 10 residues, counting both ends. The CDR3 spells CASSLPRPKV.

There are a few counts of this clonotype. The rearrangement uses TRBV12-3 or TRBV12-4 and TRBJ2-7, with D perhaps matching TRBD1 or TRBD2 (5 bases each). Trimming stripped 5 bases from V and 2 bases from J, with 16 bases between. The CDR3 has 15 residues. The CDR3 here is CASSNLRDGTYEQYF. The DNA of the CDR3 is TGTGCCAGCAGTAACCTCCGGGACGGGACCTACGAGCAGTACTTC.

V gene TRBV7-6 combines with J gene TRBJ2-1; 10 nucleotides line up with TRBD2. The V and J ends lost 5 bases and 6 bases, in that order; junction bases with no gene match: 10. CDR3 size: 16 residues. CDR1 and CDR2 from the germline V gene are SGHVS and FNYEAQ. Here the CDR3 DNA reads TGTGCCAGCAGCCCGCGGCTAGCGGGAGTAATCAATGAGCAGTTCTTC. This gives the protein CASSPRLAGVINEQFF.

This chain uses TRBV7-9 with TRBJ2-5, with TRBD2 matching over 9 bases. Looked up from germline, CDR1 is SEHNR and CDR2 is FQNEAQ (reference sequence). The CDR3 consists of 14 residues. The trim removed 5 bases at V and 7 bases at J, leaving 8 bases unmatched. This CDR3 is CASSPGTSLTTQYF. CDR3 nucleotide sequence: TGTGCCAGCAGCCCCGGGACTAGCCTAACGACCCAGTACTTC.

In its sample, this clonotype was seen once. The chain links TRBV7-9 to TRBJ2-3; TRBD2 aligns across 15 bases. CDR3 size: 19 residues. Germline CDR1 and CDR2: SEHNR and FQNEAQ (reference sequence). Trimming at V came to 3 bases and at J to 5 bases, leaving 12 bases not matched to a gene. CDR3 in amino acids: CASSFFRTSGREGRDTQYF. The CDR3 coding sequence is TGTGCCAGCAGCTTCTTCCGGACTAGCGGGAGGGAGGGTAGAGATACGCAGTATTTT.

This chain uses TRBV29-1 with TRBJ2-1; maybe TRBD2 (7 bases). Germline V CDR1 and CDR2: SQVTM, ANQGSEA. Trimming removed 7 bases from V and 2 bases from J, with 18 bases in between. The CDR3 has 15 amino acids. The CDR3 reads CSAKGGAVPYNEQFF. The CDR3 DNA follows: TGCAGCGCAAAAGGGGGGGCGGTTCCCTACAATGAGCAGTTCTTC.

The chain links TRBV7-3 to TRBJ2-5; 7 bases are a match to TRBD1. The J call is doubtful: the DNA matches TRBJ2-7 better. Germline CDR1 and CDR2: SGHTA and FQGTGA. CDR3 size: 14 residues. The CDR3 nucleotides are TGTGCCAGCAGCTCGCAGGGGGTCTCCTACGAGCAGTACTTC. Translated: CASSSQGVSYEQYF.

Worth noting for this clonotype: The conserved phenylalanine or tryptophan is not found at the CDR3 terminus, so this likely reflects a read error. It is unclear where the CDR3 begins or ends on the DNA, so no DNA is shown, and the CDR3 is as TCRdb lists it. The chain employs TRBV7-2 and TRBJ2-7; TRBD1 is the table's D call and was not checked against the DNA. From germline, CDR1 is SGHTA and CDR2 FQGNSA. The CDR3 comprises 17 residues, both ends counted. The CDR3 region is CASSLFQGPSYEQYFGS.

The chain recombines TRBV6-5 with TRBJ2-7; D remains unclear. The end of the DNA is better explained by TRBJ2-1, so the J call may be wrong. The CDR3 runs to 14 residues. Germline assignment: CDR1 MNHEY and CDR2 SVGAGI. CDR3 amino acids: CASSSVTEYNEQFF. Written as DNA, the CDR3 is TGTGCCAGCAGTTCCGTGACGGAATACAATGAGCAGTTCTTC.

As for this clonotype: A much larger clone lies one base from this, so it may be a read error. V and J are TRBV19 and TRBJ2-3, with D possibly being TRBD1 or TRBD2 (5 bases each). With 10 bases removed from V and 2 bases from J, the gap between germline ends came to 10 bases. The germline V gene encodes CDR1 LNHDA and CDR2 SQIVND (reference sequence). The CDR3 spans 12 residues. The CDR3 loop is CAKPGLTDTQYF. CDR3 coding DNA: TGTGCCAAACCGGGGCTCACAGATACGCAGTATTTT. The whole variable domain, filled in from reference TRBV19 and TRBJ2-3, reads DGGITQSPKYLFRKEGQNVTLSCEQNLNHDAMYWYRQDPGQGLRLIYYSQIVNDFQKGDIAEGYSVSREKKESFPLTVTSAQKNPTAFYLCAKPGLTDTQYFGPGTRLTVL.

This clonotype was seen more than once but under ten times. V usage is TRBV6-6 and J usage is TRBJ2-6; D unresolved. The V end lost 0 bases, the J end lost 1 base, and 7 bases lay between the germline ends. CDR3 length: 16 residues. Germline lookup yields CDR1 MNHNY and CDR2 SVGAGI (reference sequence). The CDR3 reads CASSYSGISGANVLTF. In nucleotides, the CDR3 is TGTGCCAGCAGTTACTCAGGGATTTCTGGGGCCAACGTCCTGACTTTC.

The chain links TRBV7-4 to TRBJ2-7; D might be TRBD1 or TRBD2, each matching 5 bases. Looked up from germline, CDR1 is SGHVT and CDR2 is SQSDAQ. This CDR3 has 14 residues. V shed 0 bases and J shed 7 bases, with 13 bases lying between them. This CDR3 reads CASSLARAGSEQYF. The DNA for the CDR3 is TGTGCCAGCAGCTTAGCTCGCGCAGGGAGTGAGCAGTACTTC.

The chain employs TRBV27 and TRBJ2-1; 8 bases match TRBD1. TRBJ2-5 matches the DNA end more closely, so the J call is doubtful. Germline values: CDR1 MNHEY, CDR2 SMNVEV (reference sequence). The CDR3 length is 13 residues. The CDR3 coding sequence is TGTGCCAGCAGTTCACAGGGGGAGGAGACCCAGTACTTC. Amino acid sequence: CASSSQGEETQYF.

This chain links TRBV7-3 with TRBJ2-4; 10 bases are shared with TRBD2. The J call may be faulty, since TRBJ2-1 better matches the DNA end. The CDR3 loop spans 16 amino acids. The germline CDR1 and CDR2 sequences are SGHTA and FQGTGA. The CDR3 nucleotides are TGTGCCAGCAGCTTAGGATCTAGCGGGGGACACAATGAGCAGTTCTTC. Protein: CASSLGSSGGHNEQFF.

CDR3 DNA sequence: TGTGCCAGCAGTGGACCCGAAGGCACTGAAGCTTTCTTT. Protein product: CASSGPEGTEAFF. This sequence joins TRBV2 and TRBJ1-1, with no clear D. V was shortened by 4 bases and J by 4 bases, with 10 bases between the two germline ends. This CDR3 region has 13 residues. CDR1 is SNHLY and CDR2 is FYNNEI in the germline V gene. Using reference TRBV2 and TRBJ1-1 for the parts outside the CDR3, the full variable domain is EPEVTQTPSHQVTQMGQEVILRCVPISNHLYFYWYRQILGQKVEFLVSFYNNEISEKSEIFDDQFSVERPDGSNFTLKIRSTKLEDSAMYFCASSGPEGTEAFFGQGTRLTVV.